These 25 T cell receptor beta chains share one sample of origin, sequenced in a study of blood T cell repertoires in COVID-19. Produced via immunoSEQ multiplex PCR; TCRdb's table is partial and in-frame only. The repertoire holds roughly 71,000 clones, with approximately 80% as singletons. Sequenced sample: peripheral blood. The receptor source for this set is a man in his 70s who had recovered from COVID-19.

V usage is TRBV7-2 and J usage is TRBJ2-5, with 8 bases matching TRBD2. V lost 5 bases to trimming and J lost 3 bases; unmatched junction nucleotides: 5. The CDR3 sequence is 14 residues long. Germline V gives CDR1 SGHTA, CDR2 FQGNSA. This CDR3 reads CASSLRGGEETQYF. Written as DNA, the CDR3 is TGTGCCAGCAGCCTCCGGGGGGGTGAAGAGACCCAGTACTTC.

This clone showed up just a few times. The genes are TRBV6-2 or TRBV6-3 and TRBJ2-7; D call uncertain. CDR1 MNHEY and CDR2 SVGEGT come from the germline V gene. CDR3 length: 15 amino acids. V was cut by 2 bases and J by 5 bases, with 16 bases left in between. The CDR3 is CASSYEDTTFHEQYF. The CDR3 DNA reads as TGTGCCAGCAGTTACGAGGATACAACGTTTCACGAGCAGTACTTC.

The V and J genes are TRBV30 and TRBJ1-5; maybe TRBD1 (5 bases). The CDR3 sequence is 14 residues long. V was trimmed by 5 bases and J by 5 bases, leaving 16 bases between them. Per germline, CDR1 GTSNPN and CDR2 SVGIG (reference sequence). The DNA of the CDR3 is TGTGCCTGGGGAGAGCAGGGTAATGATCAGCCCCAGCATTTT. Protein: CAWGEQGNDQPQHF.

This clone turned up a few times. The chain carries TRBV3-1 (or the pseudogene TRBV3-2) and TRBJ2-2; 11 bases line up with TRBD2. This CDR3 region has 17 residues. Germline CDR1 reads LGHDT; CDR2 reads YNNKEL (reference sequence). J was trimmed by 5 bases and V by 4 bases; bases with no gene match: 9. The CDR3 nucleotides read TGTGCCAGCAGCCTCAGACCACTAGCGGGAGTAACCGGGGAGCTGTTTTTT. This gives the protein CASSLRPLAGVTGELFF.

The chain combines TRBV7-2 with TRBJ2-7, with TRBD1 matching 8 bases. The CDR3 is made up of 15 amino acids. CDR1 SGHTA and CDR2 FQGNSA come from the germline V gene. With 5 bases clipped from V and 1 base from J, the junction kept 7 bases outside the gene matches. CDR3 region: CASSPRTGRSYEQYF. In nucleotides, the CDR3 is TGTGCCAGCAGCCCCAGGACAGGGAGATCCTACGAGCAGTACTTC.

The V gene is TRBV4-3, the J gene TRBJ2-3; TRBD2 might be the D (6 bases). The CDR3 extends over 17 amino acids. Germline CDR1 reads LGHNA; CDR2 reads YSLEER. V was cut by 4 bases and J by 4 bases, with 21 bases left in between. Written as DNA, the CDR3 is TGCGCCAGCAGCCGGGGCGGGACCACCGACAATGCAGATACGCAGTATTTT. It is translated as CASSRGGTTDNADTQYF.

This clone was picked up a small number of times. The chain recombines TRBV6-2 or TRBV6-3 with TRBJ2-2; tentatively, D is TRBD1 (5 bases). Per germline, CDR1 MNHEY and CDR2 SVGEGT. Deletions cut 1 base from V and 5 bases from J, with 17 bases between. CDR3 length equals 17 residues. CDR3 sequence (DNA): TGTGCCAGCAGTTACTTCAGGGTAACCCCGACGACCGGGGAGCTGTTTTTT. Translation gives CASSYFRVTPTTGELFF.

This clone turned up a few times. CDR3 sequence reads: CASTRGSYNSPLHF. CDR3 coding DNA: TGTGCCAGCACCCGGGGCTCCTATAATTCACCCCTCCACTTT. The chain carries TRBV6-5 and TRBJ1-6; D gene ambiguous. Germline CDR1 and CDR2: MNHEY and SVGAGI. CDR3 size: 14 residues. Trimming shortened V by 7 bases and J by 0 bases, and 7 bases separated the two germline ends.

This clone was recorded a few times. The V gene is TRBV7-6, the J gene TRBJ2-2; TRBD1 is a possible D gene (6 bases). Germline V gives CDR1 SGHVS, CDR2 FNYEAQ. The CDR3 length is 14 residues. V was shortened by 6 bases and J by 1 base, with 9 bases between the two germline ends. CDR3 coding DNA: TGTGCCAGCAGGGACAGCGGGAACACCGGGGAGCTGTTTTTT. This gives the protein CASRDSGNTGELFF.

CDR3 sequence (DNA): TGTGCCAGCAGTTCGAGACTAGCGGGAGACTACGAGCAGTACTTC. Residues: CASSSRLAGDYEQYF. The V gene is TRBV28, the J gene TRBJ2-7; 12 nucleotides agree with TRBD2. In germline, CDR1 is MDHEN, CDR2 SYDVKM. The ends lost 4 bases at V and 3 bases at J; junction bases unmatched: 4. The CDR3 spans 15 residues.

J is TRBJ1-5 and V is TRBV30; D gene ambiguous. The CDR3 loop spans 16 amino acids. V was cut by 1 base and J by 0 bases, with 13 bases left in between. Germline loops: CDR1 GTSNPN, CDR2 SVGIG (reference sequence). The CDR3 DNA is TGTGCCTGGAGTGCCCAAAGGACTGATAGCAATCAGCCCCAGCATTTT. Encoded protein: CAWSAQRTDSNQPQHF.

V usage is TRBV6-2 or TRBV6-3 and J usage is TRBJ1-5; 8 positions match TRBD1. The ends lost 5 bases at V and 4 bases at J; junction bases unmatched: 4. The CDR3 consists of 14 residues. CDR1 is MNHEY and CDR2 is SVGEGT in the germline V gene. DNA for the CDR3: TGTGCCAGCAGTCAGGGGGCGCTGAATCAGCCCCAGCATTTT. It encodes CASSQGALNQPQHF.

At least ten counts were recorded for this clone. The chain employs TRBV30 and TRBJ1-6; 9 positions agree with TRBD1. V shed 4 bases and J 10 bases; nucleotides not matched to a gene: 11. This CDR3 spans 15 amino acids. Germline V gives CDR1 GTSNPN, CDR2 SVGIG (reference sequence). CDR3 residues: CAWKLPGQGTSPLHF. The CDR3, as DNA: TGTGCCTGGAAGCTCCCGGGACAGGGTACATCACCCCTCCACTTT.

V gene TRBV11-2 combines with J gene TRBJ2-5; TRBD2 aligns across 7 bases. The length of the CDR3 is 15 residues. Germline trimming cut 3 bases from V and 1 base from J; bases unmatched to any gene: 5. The germline V gene encodes CDR1 SGHAT and CDR2 FQNNGV. The CDR3, as DNA: TGTGCCAGCAGCTTTAGCGGGTACCGCCAAGAGACCCAGTACTTC. Its translation is CASSFSGYRQETQYF. Full variable domain (missing parts from reference TRBV11-2 and TRBJ2-5): EAGVAQSPRYKIIEKRQSVAFWCNPISGHATLYWYQQILGQGPKLLIQFQNNGVVDDSQLPKDRFSAERLKGVDSTLKIQPAKLEDSAVYLCASSFSGYRQETQYFGPGTRLLVL.

CDR3 sequence: CASSLNSGAADTQYF. CDR3 sequence (DNA): TGTGCCAGCAGCCTAAATAGCGGGGCAGCAGATACGCAGTATTTT. This rearrangement joins TRBV7-2 to TRBJ2-3; 8 nucleotides agree with TRBD2. The germline V gene encodes CDR1 SGHTA and CDR2 FQGNSA. J was trimmed by 4 bases and V by 5 bases; bases with no gene match: 8. This CDR3 spans 15 amino acids.

For the CDR3, the DNA is TGTGCCAGTTCCGGGACTAGCGGGAGGGAATCCTACAATGAGCAGTTCTTC. Its translation: CASSGTSGRESYNEQFF. The V gene is TRBV28, the J gene TRBJ2-1, with TRBD2 matching 16 bases. J lost 1 base, V lost 9 bases, and 6 bases had no gene match. This CDR3 has 17 residues. The germline V gene has CDR1 MDHEN and CDR2 SYDVKM. Drawing the rest from reference TRBV28 and TRBJ2-1, the complete variable domain is DVKVTQSSRYLVKRTGEKVFLECVQDMDHENMFWYRQDPGLGLRLIYFSYDVKMKEKGDIPEGYSVSREKKERFSLILESASTNQTSMYLCASSGTSGRESYNEQFFGPGTRLTVL.

This clone was recorded many times. The gene calls are TRBV7-9 and TRBJ2-3, with 13 bases lining up with TRBD2. CDR3 length: 18 amino acids. V gave up 5 bases and J gave up 2 bases; unmatched junction bases: 10. Germline V gives CDR1 SEHNR, CDR2 FQNEAQ (reference sequence). CDR3 sequence: CASSPHRLAGGYTDTQYF. DNA of the CDR3: TGTGCCAGCAGCCCCCATCGACTAGCGGGGGGCTACACAGATACGCAGTATTTT.

V gene TRBV15 combines with J gene TRBJ2-1, with TRBD2 matching 7 bases. The trim removed 5 bases at V and 9 bases at J, leaving 7 bases unmatched. The CDR3 has 13 amino acids. CDR1 is LNHNV, CDR2 YYDKDF, per germline (reference sequence). The CDR3 DNA reads as TGTGCCACCAGCTCCCGGGGAGGGGTTGAGCAGTTCTTC. Amino acid sequence: CATSSRGGVEQFF.

J is TRBJ1-4 and V is TRBV30, with D perhaps matching TRBD1 (5 bases). Looked up from germline, CDR1 is GTSNPN and CDR2 is SVGIG (reference sequence). V was pared by 1 base and J by 0 bases, with 9 bases between. This CDR3 has 15 amino acids. For the CDR3, the DNA is TGTGCCTGGAGTGACATAGGGGCAACTAATGAAAAACTGTTTTTT. This gives the protein CAWSDIGATNEKLFF.

The rearrangement links TRBV30 to TRBJ1-2; 7 bases line up with TRBD1. V dropped 3 bases and J dropped 8; count of bases not matched to a gene: 9. The germline gives CDR1 GTSNPN, CDR2 SVGIG (reference sequence). This CDR3 spans 13 amino acids. The DNA for the CDR3 is TGTGCCTGGAGGACAACAGGGGATGTAGGCTACACCTTC. Translated: CAWRTTGDVGYTF.

This chain links TRBV9 with TRBJ2-1, with 7 nucleotides matching TRBD1. This CDR3 spans 16 amino acids. After removal of 3 bases from V and 3 bases from J, the junction contained 9 bases not matched to a gene. Germline V CDR1 and CDR2: SGDLS, YYNGEE. Here the CDR3 DNA reads TGTGCCAGCAGCGCACCAGGGACAGCCTACTACAATGAGCAGTTCTTC. Translating gives CASSAPGTAYYNEQFF. Drawing the rest from reference TRBV9 and TRBJ2-1, the complete variable domain is DSGVTQTPKHLITATGQRVTLRCSPRSGDLSVYWYQQSLDQGLQFLIQYYNGEERAKGNILERFSAQQFPDLHSELNLSSLELGDSALYFCASSAPGTAYYNEQFFGPGTRLTVL.

The V gene is TRBV10-2, the J gene TRBJ2-1; 10 bases are a match to TRBD2. The CDR3 sequence is 15 residues long. The junction had 7 bases not matched to a gene; V was cut back by 6 bases and J by 5 bases. Germline V lookup: CDR1 WSHSY, CDR2 SAAADI. Written as DNA, the CDR3 is TGCGCCAGCAGCTTCGGGACTAGCGAAAACAATGAGCAGTTCTTC. Translation gives CASSFGTSENNEQFF.

The V gene is TRBV7-3, the J gene TRBJ2-1; 7 nucleotides line up with TRBD1. The CDR3 length is 15 residues. Unmatched junction bases numbered 11, after V lost 5 bases and J lost 7 bases. In germline, CDR1 is SGHTA, CDR2 FQGTGA. The CDR3 is CASSPTGVGWNEQFF. CDR3 in DNA: TGTGCCAGCAGCCCAACAGGGGTTGGCTGGAATGAGCAGTTCTTC.

This chain joins TRBV4-1 and TRBJ2-4; D possibly corresponds to TRBD1 (5 bases). Germline V gives CDR1 MGHRA, CDR2 YSYEKL. V shed 0 bases and J shed 8 bases, with 17 bases lying between them. The CDR3 has 16 amino acids. The CDR3 spells CASSQESRPQGDIQYF. In DNA, the CDR3 is TGCGCCAGCAGCCAAGAAAGTAGACCCCAGGGCGACATTCAGTACTTC.

V is TRBV19 and J is TRBJ2-1, with 14 bases lining up with TRBD2. The V gene's germline CDR1 is LNHDA and CDR2 SQIVND (reference sequence). V shed 10 bases and J 8 bases; nucleotides not matched to a gene: 10. The CDR3 has 15 amino acids. CDR3 nucleotides: TGTGCCACGAGGGGGACTAGCGGGAGTACCGATGAGCAGTTCTTC. Protein: CATRGTSGSTDEQFF.